These T cell receptor beta chains were read from a single sample in a study of cytomegalovirus exposure and HLA in healthy donors. Sequencing used immunoSEQ multiplex PCR; TCRdb keeps in-frame clones, though not all of them. The sample has approximately 170,000 clones, around 85% seen once. The sample comprised PBMCs. These TCRs come from a boy aged 2-15 years in good health and CMV-seronegative. CDR3s include the opening cysteine and the closing phenylalanine or tryptophan. Each record gives: CDR3 DNA, CDR3 protein, D gene, clone size, V gene, J gene. A D gene is named only where the DNA matches it firmly. Part of the rows lack a size; the others show once, few, many or a class for expanded clones.

CDR3nt: TGTGCCTGGAGTGTAAGGGGTTGGGTGAACACTGAAGCTTTCTTT
CDR3aa: CAWSVRGWVNTEAFF
d_gene: -
abundance: -
v_gene: TRBV30
j_gene: TRBJ1-1

CDR3nt: TGTGCCAGCAGCTTAGTGGATCTAGCGGGAGACCGACGCAATGAGCAGTTCTTC
CDR3aa: CASSLVDLAGDRRNEQFF
d_gene: TRBD2
abundance: -
v_gene: TRBV5-6
j_gene: TRBJ2-1

CDR3nt: TGTGCCAGCCGCCGGGACAGAAGCCGTGGCTACACCTTC
CDR3aa: CASRRDRSRGYTF
d_gene: TRBD1
abundance: -
v_gene: TRBV6-5
j_gene: TRBJ1-2

CDR3nt: TGCGCCAGCAGTGAACGGACTAGCGGGAGAGGGGAGGAGACCCAGTACTTC
CDR3aa: CASSERTSGRGEETQYF
d_gene: TRBD2
abundance: -
v_gene: TRBV10-2
j_gene: TRBJ2-5

CDR3nt: TGTGCCAGCAGCCATACGGGGAGCACAGATACGCAGTATTTT
CDR3aa: CASSHTGSTDTQYF
d_gene: -
abundance: -
v_gene: TRBV4-2
j_gene: TRBJ2-3

CDR3nt: TGTGCCAGCAGTTACGAGCCTAGCGGCCAAGAGACCCAGTACTTC
CDR3aa: CASSYEPSGQETQYF
d_gene: TRBD2
abundance: -
v_gene: TRBV6-8
j_gene: TRBJ2-5

CDR3nt: -
CDR3aa: CAWSPGQVLTMATPSVNGYTF
d_gene: -
abundance: -
v_gene: TRBV30
j_gene: TRBJ1-2

CDR3nt: TGTGCCAGCAGTCTGTCTCTGTCAGGGGGCGGGGAGCTGTTTTTT
CDR3aa: CASSLSLSGGGELFF
d_gene: TRBD1
abundance: -
v_gene: TRBV2
j_gene: TRBJ2-2

CDR3nt: TGTGCCAGCAGTCCCCTAAGGGCGGGAGGGTTCGACGAGCAGTACTTC
CDR3aa: CASSPLRAGGFDEQYF
d_gene: TRBD2
abundance: -
v_gene: TRBV27
j_gene: TRBJ2-7

CDR3nt: TGTGCCAGCAGCCATCTACAGGGGGCAAGTCAGCCCCAGCATTTT
CDR3aa: CASSHLQGASQPQHF
d_gene: TRBD1
abundance: -
v_gene: TRBV5-6
j_gene: TRBJ1-5

CDR3nt: TGTGCCAGTAGTATAGAACAGGGCCTAAACTATGGCTACACCTTC
CDR3aa: CASSIEQGLNYGYTF
d_gene: -
abundance: -
v_gene: TRBV19
j_gene: TRBJ1-2

CDR3nt: TGCGCCAGCAGCTTCCAAGGGGATGGCTACACCTTC
CDR3aa: CASSFQGDGYTF
d_gene: -
abundance: few
v_gene: TRBV5-1
j_gene: TRBJ1-2

CDR3nt: TGCGCCAGCAGTAGAGGGGGGGCTGAAGCTTTCTTT
CDR3aa: CASSRGGAEAFF
d_gene: -
abundance: -
v_gene: TRBV10-1
j_gene: TRBJ1-1

CDR3nt: TGTGCCAGCAGTGACTCAGACAGGGGCTCCTACAATGAGCAGTTCTTC
CDR3aa: CASSDSDRGSYNEQFF
d_gene: TRBD1
abundance: few
v_gene: TRBV6-4
j_gene: TRBJ2-1

CDR3nt: TGTGCCAGCAGTTACTCCGGGTCTGGTTCCTACGAGCAGTACTTC
CDR3aa: CASSYSGSGSYEQYF
d_gene: -
abundance: -
v_gene: TRBV6-5
j_gene: TRBJ2-7

CDR3nt: TGCGCCAGCAGCTCCTCGGACGGGGTTACTGAAGCTTTCTTT
CDR3aa: CASSSSDGVTEAFF
d_gene: -
abundance: -
v_gene: TRBV5-1
j_gene: TRBJ1-1

CDR3nt: TGCGCCAGCAGCGACCCGGGGAGGGCCCAGTACTTC
CDR3aa: CASSDPGRAQYF
d_gene: TRBD2
abundance: -
v_gene: TRBV5-1
j_gene: TRBJ2-5

CDR3nt: TGTGCCAGCAGCCAAGCAGTTTACACCGGGGAGCTGTTTTTT
CDR3aa: CASSQAVYTGELFF
d_gene: -
abundance: -
v_gene: TRBV14
j_gene: TRBJ2-2

CDR3nt: TGTGCCAGCAGCCTGACTAGCGGGAGAGACGAGCAGTACTTC
CDR3aa: CASSLTSGRDEQYF
d_gene: TRBD2
abundance: -
v_gene: TRBV7-9
j_gene: TRBJ2-7

CDR3nt: TGTGCCAGCAGCCTAAATGCGGGGGATGAGCAGTTCTTC
CDR3aa: CASSLNAGDEQFF
d_gene: TRBD2
abundance: once
v_gene: TRBV5-6
j_gene: TRBJ2-1

CDR3nt: TGTGCCAGCAGCTTTGACCGACTCTCCTACGAGCAGTACTTC
CDR3aa: CASSFDRLSYEQYF
d_gene: -
abundance: -
v_gene: TRBV7-2
j_gene: TRBJ2-7

CDR3nt: TGTGCCAGCAGTGGGGGGAGCGGGACAGGGAACTATGGCTACACCTTC
CDR3aa: CASSGGSGTGNYGYTF
d_gene: TRBD1
abundance: -
v_gene: TRBV9
j_gene: TRBJ1-2

CDR3nt: TGTGCCAGCAGCCACCCGGGACACATCACTGAAGCTTTCTTT
CDR3aa: CASSHPGHITEAFF
d_gene: -
abundance: -
v_gene: TRBV11-1
j_gene: TRBJ1-1

CDR3nt: TGTGCCAGCAGCCAGGGACAGCCCACAGATACGCAGTATTTT
CDR3aa: CASSQGQPTDTQYF
d_gene: TRBD1
abundance: -
v_gene: TRBV7-9
j_gene: TRBJ2-3

CDR3nt: TGTGCCAGCAGTCCCGGGACTAGCGGTTACAATGAGCAGTTCTTC
CDR3aa: CASSPGTSGYNEQFF
d_gene: TRBD2
abundance: -
v_gene: TRBV7-9
j_gene: TRBJ2-1